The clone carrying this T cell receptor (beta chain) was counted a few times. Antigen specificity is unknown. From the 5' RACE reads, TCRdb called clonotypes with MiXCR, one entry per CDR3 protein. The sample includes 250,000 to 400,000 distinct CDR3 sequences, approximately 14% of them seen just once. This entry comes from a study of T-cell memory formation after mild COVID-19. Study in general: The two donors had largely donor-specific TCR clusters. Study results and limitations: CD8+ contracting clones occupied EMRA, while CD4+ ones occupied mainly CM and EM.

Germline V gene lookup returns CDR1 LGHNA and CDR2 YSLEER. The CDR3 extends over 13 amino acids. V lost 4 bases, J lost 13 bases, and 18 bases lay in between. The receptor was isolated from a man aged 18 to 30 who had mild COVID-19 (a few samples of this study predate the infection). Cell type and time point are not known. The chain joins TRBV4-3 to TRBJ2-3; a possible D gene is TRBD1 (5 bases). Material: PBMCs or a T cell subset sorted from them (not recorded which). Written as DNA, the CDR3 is TGCGCCAGCAGCCCGACGGCGACAGCTAAGGAGTATTTT. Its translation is CASSPTATAKEYF.